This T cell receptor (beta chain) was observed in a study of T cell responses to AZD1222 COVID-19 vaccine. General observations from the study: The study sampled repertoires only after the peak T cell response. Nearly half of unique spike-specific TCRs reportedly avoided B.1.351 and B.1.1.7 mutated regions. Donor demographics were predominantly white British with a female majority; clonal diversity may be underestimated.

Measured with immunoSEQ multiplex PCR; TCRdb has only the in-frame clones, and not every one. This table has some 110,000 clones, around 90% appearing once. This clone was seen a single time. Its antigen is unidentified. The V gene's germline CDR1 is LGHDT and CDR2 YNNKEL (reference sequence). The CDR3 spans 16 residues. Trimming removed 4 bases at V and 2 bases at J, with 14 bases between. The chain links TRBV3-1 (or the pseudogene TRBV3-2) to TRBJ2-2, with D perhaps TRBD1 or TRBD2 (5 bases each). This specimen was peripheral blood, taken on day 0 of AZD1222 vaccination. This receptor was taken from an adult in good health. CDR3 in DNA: TGTGCCAGCAGCCTATGGGACGGCCCCAACACCGGGGAGCTGTTTTTT. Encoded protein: CASSLWDGPNTGELFF.